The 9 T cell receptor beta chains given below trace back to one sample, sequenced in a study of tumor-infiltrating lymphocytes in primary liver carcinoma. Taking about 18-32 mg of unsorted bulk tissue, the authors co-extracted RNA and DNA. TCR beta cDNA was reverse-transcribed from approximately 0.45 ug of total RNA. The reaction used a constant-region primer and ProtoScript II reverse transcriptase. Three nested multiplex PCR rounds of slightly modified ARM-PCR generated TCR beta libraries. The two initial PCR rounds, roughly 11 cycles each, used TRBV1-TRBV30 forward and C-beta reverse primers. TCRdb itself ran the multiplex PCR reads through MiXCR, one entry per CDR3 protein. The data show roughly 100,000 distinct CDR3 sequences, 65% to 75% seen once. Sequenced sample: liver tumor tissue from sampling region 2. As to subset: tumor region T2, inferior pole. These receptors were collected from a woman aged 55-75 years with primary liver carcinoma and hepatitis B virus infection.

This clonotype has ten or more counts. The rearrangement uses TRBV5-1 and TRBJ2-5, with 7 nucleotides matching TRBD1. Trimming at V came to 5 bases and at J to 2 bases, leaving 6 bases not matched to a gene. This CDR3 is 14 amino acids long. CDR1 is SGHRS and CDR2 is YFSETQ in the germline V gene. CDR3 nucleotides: TGCGCCAGCAGGTCGGGACAGCTACAAGAGACCCAGTACTTC. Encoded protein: CASRSGQLQETQYF.

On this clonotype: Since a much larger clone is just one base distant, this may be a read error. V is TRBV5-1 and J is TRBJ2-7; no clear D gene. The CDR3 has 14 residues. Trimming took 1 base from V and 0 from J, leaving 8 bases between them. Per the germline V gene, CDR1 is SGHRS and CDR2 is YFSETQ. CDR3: CASSLLNSSYEQYF. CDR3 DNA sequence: TGCGCCAGCAGCTTGCTCAACAGCTCCTACGAGCAGTACTTC.

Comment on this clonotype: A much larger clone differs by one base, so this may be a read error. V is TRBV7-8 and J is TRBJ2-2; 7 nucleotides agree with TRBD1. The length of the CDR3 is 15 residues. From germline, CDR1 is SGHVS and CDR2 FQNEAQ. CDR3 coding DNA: TGTGCCAGCAGCTTACGGACAGGCAACACCGTGGAGCTGTTTTTT. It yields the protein CASSLRTGNTVELFF.

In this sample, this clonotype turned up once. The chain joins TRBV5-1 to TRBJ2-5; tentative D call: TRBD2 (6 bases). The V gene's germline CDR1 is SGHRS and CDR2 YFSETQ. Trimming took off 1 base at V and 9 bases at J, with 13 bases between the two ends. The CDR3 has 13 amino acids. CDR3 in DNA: TGCGCCAGCAGCTTGCGGGAGTACGAGGCCCAGTACTTC. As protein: CASSLREYEAQYF.

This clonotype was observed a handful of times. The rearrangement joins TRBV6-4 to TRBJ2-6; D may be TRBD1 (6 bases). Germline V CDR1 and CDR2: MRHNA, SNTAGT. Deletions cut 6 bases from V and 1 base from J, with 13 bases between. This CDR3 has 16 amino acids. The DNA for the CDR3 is TGTGCCAGCAGCGGGACACCAGGGTCTGGGGCCAACGTCCTGACTTTC. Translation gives CASSGTPGSGANVLTF.

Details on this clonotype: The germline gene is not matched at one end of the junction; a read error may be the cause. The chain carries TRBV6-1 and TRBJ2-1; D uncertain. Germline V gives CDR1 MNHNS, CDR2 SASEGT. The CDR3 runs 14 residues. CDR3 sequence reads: CVNSRLGSLNELFF. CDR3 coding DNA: TGTGTCAACAGTCGCCTAGGTTCGCTCAATGAGCTGTTCTTC.

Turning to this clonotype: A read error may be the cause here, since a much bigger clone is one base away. The CDR3 spells CASSPHVYEQYF. CDR3 DNA sequence: TGTGCCAGCAGTCCCCACGTCTACGAGCAGTACTTC. The chain carries TRBV28 and TRBJ2-7; D not resolved. This CDR3 has 12 residues. CDR1 and CDR2 from the germline V gene are MDHEN and SYDVKM. Trimming took off 5 bases at V and 3 bases at J, with 8 bases between the two ends.

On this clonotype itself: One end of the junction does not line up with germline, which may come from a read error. This CDR3 reads CASSLNAGTVNTEELFF. CDR3 bases: TGTGCCAGCAGCTTGAACGCCGGGACTGTGAACACCGAGGAGCTTTTTTTT. This chain connects TRBV5-6 to TRBJ2-2; tentative D call: TRBD2 (6 bases). The CDR3 is made up of 17 amino acids. CDR1 and CDR2 from the germline V gene are SGHDT and YYEEEE.

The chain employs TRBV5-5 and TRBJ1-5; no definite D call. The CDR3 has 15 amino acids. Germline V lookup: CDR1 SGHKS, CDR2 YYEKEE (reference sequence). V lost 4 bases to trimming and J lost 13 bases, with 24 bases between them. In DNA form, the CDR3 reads TGTGCCAGCAGCGCACTAACTAATAGCAATCACCCTCAGCATTTT. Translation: CASSALTNSNHPQHF.